This T cell receptor beta chain originates from a study of blood T cell repertoires in COVID-19. Study details: Sites in the United States, Italy and Spain provided acute and convalescent COVID-19 samples. In each case, the material was cDNA or gDNA derived from T cells, B-cell-depleted T cells, or PBMCs.

Germline V CDR1 and CDR2: SQVTM, ANQGSEA. This CDR3 is built from 15 residues. The junction had 7 bases not matched to a gene; V was cut back by 6 bases and J by 3 bases. Source study methods: For nucleated cells, counts were estimated from reference gene primer amplification. The data were produced by immunoSEQ multiplex PCR, yet TCRdb's version contains in-frame clones alone and is incomplete. D and trimming come from the DNA, and the V and J calls and clone size come from that table. The sample records about 28,000 clones, approximately 90% being singletons. This clone is a singleton in its sample.

The chain combines TRBV29-1 with TRBJ2-7, with 14 bases that match TRBD2. This TCR was recovered from a human donor in a cohort sampled during active COVID-19. Specimen: peripheral blood. The CDR3: CSVTRGTSGSYEQYF. In DNA form, the CDR3 reads TGCAGCGTAACCCGGGGGACTAGCGGGAGCTACGAGCAGTACTTC.